This is a list of T cell receptor beta chains from one sample in a study of blood T cell repertoires in COVID-19. Clones were read by immunoSEQ multiplex PCR, and TCRdb kept only the in-frame ones, dropping some. The profile shows 140,000 or so clones, approximately 85% of them singletons. Sequenced sample: peripheral blood. Receptors were obtained from a man aged 50 or older with acute or convalescent COVID-19. The CDR3 runs from the conserved cysteine through the conserved F or W. D genes are given only for firm matches. The size of a clone is reported for some rows only, either as once, few or many, or as a class for expanded clones.

d_call	clone_size	v_call	j_call	cdr3_nt	cdr3_aa
-	-	TRBV7-6	TRBJ1-1	TGTGCCAGCAGCTTAGCCCGGGGCGGGGTGGGCACTGAAGCTTTCTTT	CASSLARGGVGTEAFF
-	-	TRBV6-5	TRBJ1-2	TGTGCCAGCAGTAAGACACCTACAGGGTACTATGGCTACACCTTC	CASSKTPTGYYGYTF
TRBD1	-	TRBV5-1	TRBJ1-1	TGCGCCAGCAGCACAACAGGGGGGCTGAACACTGAAGCTTTCTTT	CASSTTGGLNTEAFF
-	-	TRBV28	TRBJ1-1	TGTGCCAGCAGTTTATCGCGGGAGAACACTGAAGCTTTCTTT	CASSLSRENTEAFF
TRBD1	few	TRBV27	TRBJ1-1	TGTGCCAGCAGTCCAAGCCGAGGGGGCGGGCACACTGAAGCTTTCTTT	CASSPSRGGGHTEAFF
-	-	TRBV5-1	TRBJ1-3	TGCGCCAGCAGCTTAGTTACAGCAACTGGAAACACCATATATTTT	CASSLVTATGNTIYF
TRBD1	-	TRBV2	TRBJ2-7	TGTGCCAGCAGTGAACAAGGACAGGGCGCCTACGAGCAGTACTTC	CASSEQGQGAYEQYF
-	-	TRBV6-6	TRBJ1-1	TGTGCCAGCAGTTACTCGGGGACACAGGGAGAGGCTTTCTTT	CASSYSGTQGEAFF
-	-	TRBV14	TRBJ2-3	TGTGCCAGCAGCCAAGTCCGAGATACGCAGTATTTT	CASSQVRDTQYF
TRBD1	-	TRBV6-5	TRBJ2-2	TGTGCCAGCAGTACTACAGGGGTCGGGGAGCTGTTTTTT	CASSTTGVGELFF
-	-	TRBV14	TRBJ2-7	TGTGCCAGCAGCCAAGTCGGGGACGAGCAGTACTTC	CASSQVGDEQYF
TRBD1	-	TRBV2	TRBJ1-2	TGTGCCAGCAGTGAGGTGAGGGGGCTTGGCTACACCTTC	CASSEVRGLGYTF
TRBD2	-	TRBV5-5	TRBJ2-3	TGTGCCAGCAGCCAGGTTCCCCTTAGCGGGGGGGCAGATACGCAGTATTTT	CASSQVPLSGGADTQYF
-	-	TRBV25-1	TRBJ2-3	TGTGCCAGCAGTGAACGGCAGGGGAAAACAGATACGCAGTATTTT	CASSERQGKTDTQYF
TRBD1	few	TRBV9	TRBJ1-6	TGTGCCAGCAGCATGGGGGACAGACATTCACCCCTCCACTTT	CASSMGDRHSPLHF
-	-	TRBV5-6	TRBJ2-5	TGTGCCAGCAGCTTCTTGGGAGGCGGCCAAGAGACCCAGTACTTC	CASSFLGGGQETQYF
-	-	TRBV6-6	TRBJ1-5	TGTGCCAGCAGTTACCCCGGGACATTAAATCAGCCCCAGCATTTT	CASSYPGTLNQPQHF
-	-	TRBV28	TRBJ1-2	TGTGCCAGCAGCGAAGGCAGGGAATGGGGTGGCTACACCTTC	CASSEGREWGGYTF
-	-	TRBV7-6	TRBJ2-2	TGTGCCAGCAGCTTAGCGAGAGAGGGAGGAAACACCGGGGAGCTGTTTTTT	CASSLAREGGNTGELFF
TRBD1	-	TRBV19	TRBJ2-7	TGTGCCAGTAGTATAGGAGGGGGCAGCTACGAGCAGTACTTC	CASSIGGGSYEQYF
TRBD1	-	TRBV2	TRBJ2-5	TGTGCCACCAATACAGGGGACAAAGAGACCCAGTACTTC	CATNTGDKETQYF
TRBD2	-	TRBV5-1	TRBJ2-3	TGCGCCAGCAGCTTGACAGGTGGGAGGGCCGCAGATACGCAGTATTTT	CASSLTGGRAADTQYF
-	-	TRBV6-6	TRBJ1-1	TGTGCCAGCAGTTACCGGGGTAGAGATACTGAAGCTTTCTTT	CASSYRGRDTEAFF
TRBD2	few	TRBV12-3/TRBV12-4	TRBJ2-1	TGTGCCAGCAGCTCGACTAGCGGGACCCTACGGTTCTTC	CASSSTSGTLRFF